The 9 T cell receptor beta chains listed next were all sequenced from one sample in a study of shared clonotypes between healthy human individuals. TCRdb keeps only in-frame clones here, not all; method: immunoSEQ multiplex PCR. The sample consists of some 2.1 million clones, 90% to 95% of them appearing once. CD45RO-negative, CCR7-positively selected cells formed the naive CD8 fraction, excluding terminally differentiated effector memory CD45RA+ cells. The sequencing sample was made of naive CD8+ T cells from PBMCs. The receptor source for this set is a young man in good health. Some clones in this sample may be carry-over from other donors' samples.

This chain connects TRBV30 to TRBJ2-1; TRBD2 matches 12 bases. The CDR3 has 16 residues. The V gene end was trimmed by 5 bases and the J gene end by 7 bases; junction bases not matched to a gene: 12. CDR1 and CDR2 (germline): GTSNPN, SVGIG (reference sequence). The CDR3 DNA reads as TGTGCCTGGTTCGGGCCTAGCGGGAGGGCGGGGAATGAGCAGTTCTTC. This gives the protein CAWFGPSGRAGNEQFF.

This clone was picked up a small number of times. The chain joins TRBV29-1 to TRBJ1-1, with a possible D match to TRBD1 (5 bases). Germline V gene sequence: CDR1 SQVTM, CDR2 ANQGSEA. This CDR3 spans 13 amino acids. V was shortened by 0 bases and J by 5 bases, with 10 bases between the two germline ends. This CDR3 reads CSVEDAGSTEAFF. The CDR3 coding sequence is TGCAGCGTTGAAGACGCAGGGTCGACTGAAGCTTTCTTT. Combining the CDR3 with reference TRBV29-1 and TRBJ1-1 gives the whole variable domain SAVISQKPSRDICQRGTSLTIQCQVDSQVTMMFWYRQQPGQSLTLIATANQGSEATYESGFVIDKFPISRPNLTFSTLTVSNMSPEDSSIYLCSVEDAGSTEAFFGQGTRLTVV.

This rearrangement joins TRBV28 to TRBJ1-5; weak D call: TRBD1 (6 bases). CDR3 length equals 15 residues. With 5 bases removed from V and 4 bases from J, the gap between germline ends came to 15 bases. Germline V lookup: CDR1 MDHEN, CDR2 SYDVKM. CDR3 DNA sequence: TGTGCCAGCAGTCCCCTGACAGGAGAGAATCAGCCCCAGCATTTT. This encodes CASSPLTGENQPQHF.

The chain joins TRBV19 to TRBJ1-2; TRBD1 matches at 7 bases. Per germline, CDR1 LNHDA and CDR2 SQIVND (reference sequence). V gave up 4 bases and J gave up 2 bases; unmatched junction bases: 7. This CDR3 is built from 15 residues. The CDR3 DNA is TGTGCCAGTAGTAACCCCCCGACAGGGAACTATGGCTACACCTTC. It translates to CASSNPPTGNYGYTF.

V usage is TRBV5-6 and J usage is TRBJ2-1; 7 nucleotides agree with TRBD1. The CDR3 spans 15 residues. Germline CDR1 reads SGHDT; CDR2 reads YYEEEE. After removal of 5 bases from V and 5 bases from J, the junction contained 10 bases not matched to a gene. CDR3: CASSAPGQWHNEQFF. CDR3 coding DNA: TGTGCCAGCAGTGCCCCGGGACAGTGGCACAATGAGCAGTTCTTC.

The chain is built from TRBV7-9 and TRBJ2-7, with D perhaps TRBD1 (6 bases). CDR1 SEHNR and CDR2 FQNEAQ come from the germline V gene (reference sequence). There are 17 residues in the CDR3. V was clipped by 5 bases and J by 3 bases, with 23 bases between them. The chain's CDR3 is CASSPRQVDKGFYEQYF. CDR3 sequence (DNA): TGTGCCAGCAGCCCGCGACAGGTCGATAAAGGTTTCTACGAGCAGTACTTC.

CDR3 sequence reads: CASSERGASNQPQHF. The CDR3 DNA follows: TGTGCCAGTAGTGAGCGAGGGGCCAGCAATCAGCCCCAGCATTTT. This chain links TRBV19 with TRBJ1-5; weak D call: TRBD1 (5 bases). Germline V gene sequence: CDR1 LNHDA, CDR2 SQIVND (reference sequence). This CDR3 contains 15 residues. V lost 5 bases to trimming and J lost 1 base, with 12 bases between them.

The CDR3 coding sequence is TGTGCCAGCAGTTACTCGATATATTTGAGGGACTACGAGCAGTACTTC. This codes for CASSYSIYLRDYEQYF. The rearrangement joins TRBV6-5 to TRBJ2-7; D possibly corresponds to TRBD2 (5 bases). Trimming stripped 0 bases from V and 3 bases from J, with 15 bases between. The germline CDR1 and CDR2 sequences are MNHEY and SVGAGI. This CDR3 comprises 16 residues.

The sample holds one count of this clone. The chain joins TRBV27 to TRBJ2-1; D is undetermined. V was cut by 5 bases and J by 1 base, with 6 bases left in between. Germline V CDR1 and CDR2: MNHEY, SMNVEV (reference sequence). The CDR3 runs 13 residues. CDR3 sequence reads: CASSGDSYNEQFF. The CDR3 DNA sequence: TGTGCCAGCAGTGGAGATTCCTACAATGAGCAGTTCTTC.